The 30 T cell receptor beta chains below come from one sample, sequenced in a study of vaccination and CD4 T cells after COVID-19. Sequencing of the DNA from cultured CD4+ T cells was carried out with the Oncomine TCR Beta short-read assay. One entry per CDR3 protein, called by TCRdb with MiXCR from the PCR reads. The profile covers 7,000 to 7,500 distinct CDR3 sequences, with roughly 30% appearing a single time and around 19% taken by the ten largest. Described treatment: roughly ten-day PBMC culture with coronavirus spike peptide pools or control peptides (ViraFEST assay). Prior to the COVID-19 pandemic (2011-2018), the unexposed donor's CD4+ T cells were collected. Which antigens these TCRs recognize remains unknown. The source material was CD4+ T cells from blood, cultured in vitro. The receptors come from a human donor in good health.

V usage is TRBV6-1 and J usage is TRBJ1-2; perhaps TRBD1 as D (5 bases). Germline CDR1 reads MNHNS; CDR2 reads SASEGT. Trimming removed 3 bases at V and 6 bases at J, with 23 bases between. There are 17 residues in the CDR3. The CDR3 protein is CASSEHQPGLSNDGYTF. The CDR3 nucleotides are TGTGCCAGCAGTGAGCACCAACCGGGGCTTAGTAATGATGGCTACACCTTC.

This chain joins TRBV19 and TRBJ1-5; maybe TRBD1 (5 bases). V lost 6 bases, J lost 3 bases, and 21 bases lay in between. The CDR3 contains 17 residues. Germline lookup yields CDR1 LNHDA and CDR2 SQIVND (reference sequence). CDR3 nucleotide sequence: TGTGCCAGTAGCCGGGACCCGTCGGAGTTTAACAATCAGCCCCAGCATTTT. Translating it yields CASSRDPSEFNNQPQHF.

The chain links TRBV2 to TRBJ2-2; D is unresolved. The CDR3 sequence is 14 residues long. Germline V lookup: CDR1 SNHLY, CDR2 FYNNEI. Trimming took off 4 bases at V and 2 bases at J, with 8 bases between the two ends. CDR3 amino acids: CASSVLVNTGELFF. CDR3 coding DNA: TGTGCCAGCAGTGTCCTAGTTAACACCGGGGAGCTGTTTTTT.

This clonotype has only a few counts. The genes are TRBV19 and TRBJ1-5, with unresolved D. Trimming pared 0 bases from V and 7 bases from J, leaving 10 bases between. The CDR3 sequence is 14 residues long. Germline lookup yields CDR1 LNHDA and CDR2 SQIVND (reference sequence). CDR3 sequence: CASSIDHGPQPQHF. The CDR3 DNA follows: TGTGCCAGTAGTATAGATCATGGTCCGCAGCCCCAGCATTTT.

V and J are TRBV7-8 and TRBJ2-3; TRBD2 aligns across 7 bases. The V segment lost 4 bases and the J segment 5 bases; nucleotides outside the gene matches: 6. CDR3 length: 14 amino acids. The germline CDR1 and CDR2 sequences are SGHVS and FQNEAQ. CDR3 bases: TGTGCCAGCAGCTCCCGGGGGGAGGAAGATACGCAGTATTTT. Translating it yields CASSSRGEEDTQYF.

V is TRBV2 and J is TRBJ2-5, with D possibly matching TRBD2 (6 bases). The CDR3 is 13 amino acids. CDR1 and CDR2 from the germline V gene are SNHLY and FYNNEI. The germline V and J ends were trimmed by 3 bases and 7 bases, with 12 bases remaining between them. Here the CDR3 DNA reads TGTGCCAGCAGTGAGGAGGGGTGGGGGACCCAGTACTTC. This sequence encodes CASSEEGWGTQYF.

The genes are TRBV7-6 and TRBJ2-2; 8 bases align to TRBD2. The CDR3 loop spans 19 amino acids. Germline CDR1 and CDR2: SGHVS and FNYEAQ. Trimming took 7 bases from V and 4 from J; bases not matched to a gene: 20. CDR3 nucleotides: TGTGCCAGCACCCTCCCCGCACAGACTAGCGAGGGGGTCACCGGGGAGCTGTTTTTT. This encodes CASTLPAQTSEGVTGELFF. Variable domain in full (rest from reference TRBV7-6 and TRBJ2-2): GAGVSQSPRYKVTKRGQDVALRCDPISGHVSLYWYRQALGQGPEFLTYFNYEAQQDKSGLPNDRFSAERPEGSISTLTIQRTEQRDSAMYRCASTLPAQTSEGVTGELFFGEGSRLTVL.

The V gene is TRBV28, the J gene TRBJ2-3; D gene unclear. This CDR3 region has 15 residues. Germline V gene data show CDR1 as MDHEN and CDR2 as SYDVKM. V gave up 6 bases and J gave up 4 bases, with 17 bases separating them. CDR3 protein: CASRPTAGVSDTQYF. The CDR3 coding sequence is TGTGCCAGCAGGCCCACGGCCGGAGTTTCAGATACGCAGTATTTT.

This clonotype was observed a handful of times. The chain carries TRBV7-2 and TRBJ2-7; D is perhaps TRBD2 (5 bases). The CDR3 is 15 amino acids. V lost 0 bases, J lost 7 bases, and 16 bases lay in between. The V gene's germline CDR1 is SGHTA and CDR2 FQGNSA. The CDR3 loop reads CASSLAPGDRGEQYF. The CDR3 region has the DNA TGTGCCAGCAGCTTAGCCCCCGGAGACCGGGGAGAGCAGTACTTC. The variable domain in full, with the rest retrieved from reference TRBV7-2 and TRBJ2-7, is GAGVSQSPSNKVTEKGKDVELRCDPISGHTALYWYRQSLGQGLEFLIYFQGNSAPDKSGLPSDRFSAERTGGSVSTLTIQRTQQEDSAVYLCASSLAPGDRGEQYFGPGTRLTVT.

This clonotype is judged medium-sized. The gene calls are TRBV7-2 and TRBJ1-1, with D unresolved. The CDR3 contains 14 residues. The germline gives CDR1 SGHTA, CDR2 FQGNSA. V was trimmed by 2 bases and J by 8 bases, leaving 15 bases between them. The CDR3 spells CASSLRGYGQEAFF. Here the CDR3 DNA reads TGTGCCAGCAGCTTACGAGGGTACGGCCAGGAAGCTTTCTTT.

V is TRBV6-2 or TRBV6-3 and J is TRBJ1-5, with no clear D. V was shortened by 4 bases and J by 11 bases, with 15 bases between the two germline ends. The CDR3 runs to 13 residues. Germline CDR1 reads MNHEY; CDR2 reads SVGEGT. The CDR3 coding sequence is TGTGCCAGCAGTTCCCCCTTTTCCGAGTCCCAGCATTTT. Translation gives CASSSPFSESQHF.

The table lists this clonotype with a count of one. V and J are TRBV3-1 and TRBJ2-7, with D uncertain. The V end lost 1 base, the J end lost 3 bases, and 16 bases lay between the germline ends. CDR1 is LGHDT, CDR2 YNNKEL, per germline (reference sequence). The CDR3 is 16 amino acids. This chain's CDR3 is CASSQATRGIFYEQYF. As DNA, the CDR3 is TGTGCCAGCAGCCAAGCCACCAGAGGTATATTCTACGAGCAGTACTTC.

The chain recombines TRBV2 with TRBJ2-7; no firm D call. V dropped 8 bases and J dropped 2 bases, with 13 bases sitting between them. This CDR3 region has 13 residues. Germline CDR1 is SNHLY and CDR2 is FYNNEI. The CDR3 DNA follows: TGTGCCAGCGGGAAGACGTTAACCTACGAGCAGTACTTC. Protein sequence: CASGKTLTYEQYF. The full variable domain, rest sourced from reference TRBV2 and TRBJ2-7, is EPEVTQTPSHQVTQMGQEVILRCVPISNHLYFYWYRQILGQKVEFLVSFYNNEISEKSEIFDDQFSVERPDGSNFTLKIRSTKLEDSAMYFCASGKTLTYEQYFGPGTRLTVT.

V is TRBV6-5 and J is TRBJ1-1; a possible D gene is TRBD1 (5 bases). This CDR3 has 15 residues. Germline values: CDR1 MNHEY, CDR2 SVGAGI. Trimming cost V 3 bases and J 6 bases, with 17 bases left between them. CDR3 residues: CASSYNGGFRAEAFF. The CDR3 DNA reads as TGTGCCAGCAGTTATAATGGGGGGTTTAGGGCTGAAGCTTTCTTT.

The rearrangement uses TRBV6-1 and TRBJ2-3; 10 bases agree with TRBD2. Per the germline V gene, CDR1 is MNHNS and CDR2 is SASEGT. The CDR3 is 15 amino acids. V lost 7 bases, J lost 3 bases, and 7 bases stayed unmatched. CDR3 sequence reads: CASILAGARTDTQYF. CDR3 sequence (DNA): TGTGCCAGCATCCTAGCGGGAGCAAGGACAGATACGCAGTATTTT.

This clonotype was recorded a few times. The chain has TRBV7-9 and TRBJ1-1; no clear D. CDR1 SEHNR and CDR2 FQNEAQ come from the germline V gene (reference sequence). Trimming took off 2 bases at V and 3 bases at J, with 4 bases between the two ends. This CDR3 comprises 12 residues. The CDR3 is CASSLLYTEAFF. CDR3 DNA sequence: TGTGCCAGCAGCTTATTATACACTGAAGCTTTCTTT.

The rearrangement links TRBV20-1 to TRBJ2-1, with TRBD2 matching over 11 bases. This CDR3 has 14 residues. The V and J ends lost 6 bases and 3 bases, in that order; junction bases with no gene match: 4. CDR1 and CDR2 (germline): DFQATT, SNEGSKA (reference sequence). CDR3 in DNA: TGCAGTGCGATCGGGACTAGCGGCTACAATGAGCAGTTCTTC. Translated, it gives CSAIGTSGYNEQFF.

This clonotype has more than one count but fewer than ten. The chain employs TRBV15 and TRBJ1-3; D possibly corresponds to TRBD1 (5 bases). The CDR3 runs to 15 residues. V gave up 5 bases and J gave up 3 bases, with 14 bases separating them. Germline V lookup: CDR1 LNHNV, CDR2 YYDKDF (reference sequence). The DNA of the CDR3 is TGTGCCACCAGCCCACGAGCAGGGAGTGGAAACACCATATATTTT. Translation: CATSPRAGSGNTIYF.

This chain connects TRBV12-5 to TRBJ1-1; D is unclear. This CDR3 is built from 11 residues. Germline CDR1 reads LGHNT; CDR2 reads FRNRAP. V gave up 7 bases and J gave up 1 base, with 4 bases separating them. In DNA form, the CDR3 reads TGTGCTAGTGTTGAGAACACTGAAGCTTTCTTT. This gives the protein CASVENTEAFF.

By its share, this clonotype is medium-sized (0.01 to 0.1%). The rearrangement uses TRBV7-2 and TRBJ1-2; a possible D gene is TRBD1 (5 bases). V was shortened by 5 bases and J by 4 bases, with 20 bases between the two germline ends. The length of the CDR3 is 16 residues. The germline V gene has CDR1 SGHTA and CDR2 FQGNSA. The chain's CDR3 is CASSQGLGQLVYGYTF. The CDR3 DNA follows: TGTGCCAGCAGCCAGGGCCTGGGGCAGCTGGTCTATGGCTACACCTTC.

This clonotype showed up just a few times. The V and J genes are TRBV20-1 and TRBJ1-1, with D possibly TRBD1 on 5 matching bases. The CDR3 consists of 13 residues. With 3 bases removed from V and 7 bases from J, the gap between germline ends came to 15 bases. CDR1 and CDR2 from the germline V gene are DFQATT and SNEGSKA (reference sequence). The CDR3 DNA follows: TGCAGTGCTAGCGGTCTCAGGGATGGTGAAGCTTTCTTT. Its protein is CSASGLRDGEAFF.

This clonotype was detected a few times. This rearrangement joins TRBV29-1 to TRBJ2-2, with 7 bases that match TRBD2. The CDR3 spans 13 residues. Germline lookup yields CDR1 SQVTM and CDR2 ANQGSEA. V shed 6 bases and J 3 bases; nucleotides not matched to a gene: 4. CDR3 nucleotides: TGCAGCGTCTCTAGCGGCTACACCGGGGAGCTGTTTTTT. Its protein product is CSVSSGYTGELFF.

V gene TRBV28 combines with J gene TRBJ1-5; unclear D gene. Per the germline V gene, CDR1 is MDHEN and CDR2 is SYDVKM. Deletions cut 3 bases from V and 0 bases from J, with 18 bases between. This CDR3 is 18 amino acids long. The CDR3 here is CASSFSRYSPSSNQPQHF. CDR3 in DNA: TGTGCCAGCAGTTTTAGTAGATACTCACCCTCTAGCAATCAGCCCCAGCATTTT.

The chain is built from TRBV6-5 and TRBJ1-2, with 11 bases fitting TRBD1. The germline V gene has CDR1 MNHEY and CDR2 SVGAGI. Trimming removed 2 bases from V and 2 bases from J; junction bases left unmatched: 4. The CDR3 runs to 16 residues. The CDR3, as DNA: TGTGCCAGCAGTTACATCCGGACAGGGGGCAACTATGGCTACACCTTC. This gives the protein CASSYIRTGGNYGYTF.

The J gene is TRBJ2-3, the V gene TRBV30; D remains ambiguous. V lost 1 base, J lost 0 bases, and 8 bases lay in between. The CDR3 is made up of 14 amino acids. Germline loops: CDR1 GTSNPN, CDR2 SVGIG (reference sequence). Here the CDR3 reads CAWSGSSSTDTQYF. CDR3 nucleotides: TGTGCCTGGAGTGGCTCGTCCAGCACAGATACGCAGTATTTT. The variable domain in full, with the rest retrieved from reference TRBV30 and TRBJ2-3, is SQTIHQWPATLVQPVGSPLSLECTVEGTSNPNLYWYRQAAGRGLQLLFYSVGIGQISSEVPQNLSASRPQDRQFILSSKKLLLSDSGFYLCAWSGSSSTDTQYFGPGTRLTVL.

The CDR3 region is CASSWGTGTNYGYTF. The DNA for the CDR3 is TGTGCCAGCAGCTGGGGGACAGGGACTAACTATGGCTACACCTTC. The chain carries TRBV5-4 and TRBJ1-2; 9 nucleotides agree with TRBD1. The J segment lost 0 bases and the V segment lost 3 bases, leaving 3 bases of the junction unmatched. The germline gives CDR1 SGHNT, CDR2 YYREEE (reference sequence). This CDR3 region has 15 residues.

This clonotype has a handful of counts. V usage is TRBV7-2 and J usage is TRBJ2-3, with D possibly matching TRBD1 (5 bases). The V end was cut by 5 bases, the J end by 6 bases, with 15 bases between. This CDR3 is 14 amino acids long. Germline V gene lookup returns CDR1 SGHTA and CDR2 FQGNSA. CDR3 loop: CASSPPREGDTQYF. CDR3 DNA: TGTGCCAGCAGCCCCCCCAGGGAAGGCGATACGCAGTATTTT.

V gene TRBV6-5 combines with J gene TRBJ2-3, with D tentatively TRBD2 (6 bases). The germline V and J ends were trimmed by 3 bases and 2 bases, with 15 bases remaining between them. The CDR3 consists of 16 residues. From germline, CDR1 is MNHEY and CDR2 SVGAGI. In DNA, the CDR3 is TGTGCCAGCAGTTATACCTCCGGGGGTGACACAGATACGCAGTATTTT. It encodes CASSYTSGGDTDTQYF.

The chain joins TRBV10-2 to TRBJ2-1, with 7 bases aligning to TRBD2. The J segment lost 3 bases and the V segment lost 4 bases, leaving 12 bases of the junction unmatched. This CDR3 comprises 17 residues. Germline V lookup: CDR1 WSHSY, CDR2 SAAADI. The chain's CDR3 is CASSGFLGEGRYNEQFF. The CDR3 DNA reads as TGCGCCAGCAGTGGGTTTTTGGGGGAGGGCCGCTACAATGAGCAGTTCTTC.

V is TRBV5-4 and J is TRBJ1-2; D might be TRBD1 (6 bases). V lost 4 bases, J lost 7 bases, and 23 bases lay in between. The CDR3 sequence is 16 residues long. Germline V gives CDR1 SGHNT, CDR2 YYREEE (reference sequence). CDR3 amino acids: CASSPSGGGLSGGYTF. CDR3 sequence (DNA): TGTGCCAGCAGCCCATCGGGGGGGGGGCTTTCGGGTGGCTACACCTTC.